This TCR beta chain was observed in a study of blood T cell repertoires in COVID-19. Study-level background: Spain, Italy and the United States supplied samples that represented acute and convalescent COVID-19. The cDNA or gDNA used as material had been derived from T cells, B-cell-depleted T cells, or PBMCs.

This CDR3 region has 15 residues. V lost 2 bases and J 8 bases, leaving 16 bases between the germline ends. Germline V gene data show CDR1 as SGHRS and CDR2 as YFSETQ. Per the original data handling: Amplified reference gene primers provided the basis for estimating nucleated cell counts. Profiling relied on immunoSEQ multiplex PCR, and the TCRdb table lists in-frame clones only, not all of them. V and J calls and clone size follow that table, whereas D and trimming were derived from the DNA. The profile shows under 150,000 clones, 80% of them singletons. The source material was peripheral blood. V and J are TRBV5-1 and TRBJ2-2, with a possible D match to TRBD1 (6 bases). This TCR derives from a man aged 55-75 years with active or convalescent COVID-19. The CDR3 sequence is CASSFNWDNSGELFF. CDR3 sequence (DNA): TGCGCCAGCAGCTTCAACTGGGACAATTCAGGGGAGCTGTTTTTT.